This T cell receptor (beta chain) was identified in a study of Tregs in tolerant kidney transplant recipients (dated by TCRdb to the late 2010s). At the level of the whole study: The transplants used related donors with nonmyeloablative bone marrow transplantation, and mixed chimerism in the human trials was transient. The study applied TCRbeta sequencing to find donor-specific regulatory T cells before combined kidney and bone marrow transplantation and then followed those same cells after transplant. The research as a whole found: Donor-specific Treg expansion exceeded global Treg expansion in tolerant patients, suggesting antigen-driven rather than nonspecific expansion. Expanding Tregs with activated donor B cells appeared to identify the most biologically relevant and donor-specific TCRbeta repertoire. The study was constrained by small patient numbers, and validation of the findings is required in larger populations and under other immunosuppression protocols. For some patients the PCR primers changed over time, which made it impossible to compare the samples from those patients at the nucleotide level. Biological reproducibility was not directly addressed, though technical replication error appeared minimal.

CDR1 and CDR2, per the germline V gene (reference sequence), are MNHEY and SMNVEV. The CDR3 sequence holds 15 residues, the cysteine and phenylalanine included. Kept here is only the CDR3 DNA, which spans 45 bases and is read in frame from base 1. Trimming costs V 5 bases and J 2 bases, and their ends lie 13 bases apart. On this clone itself: Its antigen is currently not known. Base qualities are not at hand, and no much larger clone is one base apart.

For TCRbeta CDR3 sequencing, genomic DNA was extracted from sorted cells using the QIAGEN DNeasy Blood and Tissue Kit. High-throughput TCRbeta CDR3 sequencing, which included PCR amplification with bias correction and internal controls, was done commercially through immunoSEQ. Under the source paper's analysis protocol: Unique productive TCRbeta sequences were defined by CDR3 nucleotide sequence where primers matched, and otherwise by CDR3 amino acid sequence together with Vbeta and Jbeta genes. Sorting error was corrected by removing sequences shared between sorted populations at a frequency ratio of 2:1 or less, and the remaining shared sequences were assigned to the higher population. A sequence was defined as donor-reactive if the sequence was expanded at least 5-fold in CFSE-low cells compared with unstimulated cells and had a frequency of at least 0.01% in CFSE-low cells. Jensen-Shannon divergence, calculated on the top 100 TCRbeta sequences ranked by frequency, was used to quantify repertoire divergence. For samples with multiple sequencing runs, sorting error was corrected in each run separately before the runs were combined. The clones in this table, taken by TCRdb from immuneACCESS, are in-frame only. Not every clone is retained; where verified, under half of the shortfall comes from an unresolved V gene, and the cause of the rest is unknown. The D gene and trimming were derived from the DNA, and the V and J assignments and clone size from that table. Recorded for this sample are roughly 99,000 clones; 93% of them occurred a single time. The ten largest clones take up 0.35% to 0.55% of the sample.

Sample time point, as interpreted from the label and publication: blood sample drawn before combined kidney and bone marrow transplant. Thawed PBMCs were FACS-sorted into unstimulated Tregs (CD4+CD25+CD127-), CD4+ non-Tregs (CD4+CD25-), CD4 cells and CD8 cells. Several combined kidney and bone marrow transplant recipients from the ITN036ST trial were included as patients, and samples were available only from these trial subjects. Healthy control blood was processed to PBMCs with a Ficoll density gradient and then cryopreserved, whereas patient PBMCs were collected both before and after transplant.

The chain links TRBV27 with TRBJ2-4; a weak D assignment points to TRBD1 (5 bases agree). The TCR sequence derives from a human donor who received a combined kidney and bone marrow transplant. The sample in question was CD4+ T cells from blood, obtained before the transplant. The CDR3 has the sequence CASSPIDSSKNIQYF. The DNA is TGTGCCAGCAGTCCAATCGACAGTTCCAAAAACATTCAGTACTTC.